This entry lists 7 T cell receptor beta chains sequenced from one sample in a study of PD-1 blockade in classical Hodgkin lymphoma. Each and every patient relapsed after autologous stem cell transplantation, and patients got differing brentuximab vedotin exposure. Profiling relied on immunoSEQ multiplex PCR, and the TCRdb table lists in-frame clones only, not all of them. Among 90,000 to 130,000 clones listed, approximately 90% were seen once. The sample here was peripheral blood mononuclear cells (PBMCs), taken before the second cycle of nivolumab. The receptor set was obtained from a human donor with classical Hodgkin lymphoma.

The rearrangement joins TRBV4-3 to TRBJ2-2; D perhaps matches TRBD2 (6 bases). The V gene lost 0 bases and the J gene lost 5 bases, with 16 bases spanning the gap. Per germline, CDR1 LGHNA and CDR2 YSLEER. The CDR3 consists of 17 residues. DNA of the CDR3: TGCGCCAGCAGCCAAGATTCGGCTAGGAGGGAGACCGGGGAGCTGTTTTTT. As protein: CASSQDSARRETGELFF.

This chain uses TRBV11-2 with TRBJ1-1; D not resolved. In germline, CDR1 is SGHAT, CDR2 FQNNGV. This CDR3 region has 14 residues. Trimming took off 5 bases at V and 3 bases at J, with 13 bases between the two ends. CDR3: CASSPSPGYTEAFF. The CDR3 bases are TGTGCCAGCAGCCCATCCCCGGGGTACACTGAAGCTTTCTTT.

The chain joins TRBV30 to TRBJ1-4; unclear D gene. CDR1 GTSNPN and CDR2 SVGIG come from the germline V gene (reference sequence). V was shortened by 4 bases and J by 0 bases, with 9 bases between the two germline ends. The length of the CDR3 is 14 residues. The CDR3 nucleotides read TGTGCCTGGACCCGGGTAGCAACTAATGAAAAACTGTTTTTT. Its protein product is CAWTRVATNEKLFF.

The chain is built from TRBV25-1 and TRBJ1-1; D is ambiguous. This CDR3 region has 13 residues. Germline V gene data show CDR1 as MGHDK and CDR2 as SYGVNS. Trimming removed 7 bases from V and 4 bases from J, with 13 bases in between. The CDR3 loop is CASIGYGLTEAFF. In nucleotides, the CDR3 is TGTGCCAGCATAGGGTACGGGCTCACTGAAGCTTTCTTT.

The chain employs TRBV7-9 and TRBJ2-7, with D maybe TRBD1 (6 bases). The CDR3 extends over 16 amino acids. Trimming removed 0 bases at V and 1 base at J, with 13 bases between. CDR1 is SEHNR, CDR2 FQNEAQ, per germline (reference sequence). CDR3 loop: CASSLALQGVSYEQYF. CDR3 nucleotide sequence: TGTGCCAGCAGCTTAGCTCTACAGGGAGTTTCCTACGAGCAGTACTTC.

This clone was seen a handful of times. This chain joins TRBV9 and TRBJ2-7; 9 nucleotides line up with TRBD2. This CDR3 comprises 14 residues. The trim removed 2 bases at V and 5 bases at J, leaving 5 bases unmatched. CDR1 and CDR2 (germline): SGDLS, YYNGEE. The CDR3 nucleotides read TGTGCCAGCAGCGTCGTTAGCGGGAGTAACGAGCAGTACTTC. Encoded protein: CASSVVSGSNEQYF.

The chain employs TRBV29-1 and TRBJ1-2; the D gene is possibly TRBD1 (5 bases). CDR1 SQVTM and CDR2 ANQGSEA come from the germline V gene. CDR3 length: 13 residues. CDR3 coding DNA: TGCGACGTTGGGGGGGTTGAGGAATATGGCTACACCTTC. This encodes CDVGGVEEYGYTF.